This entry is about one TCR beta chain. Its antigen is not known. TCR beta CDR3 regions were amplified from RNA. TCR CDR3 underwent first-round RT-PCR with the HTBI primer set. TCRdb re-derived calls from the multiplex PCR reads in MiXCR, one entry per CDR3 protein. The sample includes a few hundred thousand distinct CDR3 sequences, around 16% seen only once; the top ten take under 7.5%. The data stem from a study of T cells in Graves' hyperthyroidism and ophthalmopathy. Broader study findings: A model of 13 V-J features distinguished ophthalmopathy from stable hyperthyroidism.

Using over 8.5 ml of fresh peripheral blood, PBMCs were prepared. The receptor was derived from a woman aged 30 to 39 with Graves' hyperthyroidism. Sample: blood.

CDR3 nucleotide sequence: TGTGCCAGCAGCGCCCGACTTTCCCTAGGCACCGGGGAGCTGTTTTTT. Translating gives CASSARLSLGTGELFF. The V call is TRBV3-1, the J call TRBJ2-2, with no clear D. V shed 5 bases and J shed 4 bases, with 17 bases lying between them. Germline CDR1 LGHDT, CDR2 YNNKEL (reference sequence). CDR3 length: 16 amino acids.